These T cell receptor beta chains were read from a single sample in a study of T cell repertoires in cytomegalovirus infection. TCRdb re-analysed the reads in MiXCR, keeping a single row per CDR3 protein. The repertoire has about 570,000 distinct CDR3 sequences, almost 40% of them found once; the top ten carry 48%. The antigens of these receptors remain unknown. The material was cultured PBMCs, obtained from culture after CMV antigen stimulation. All receptors come from a human donor in good health (CMV status not recorded). Some clones in this sample may be carry-over from other donors' samples. Each CDR3 is given with its conserved first and last residue. The D gene is left open where the match is weak. Some rows have no size entry. The others give once, few or many, or a class for an expanded clone.

v_gene	abundance	d_gene	j_gene	CDR3nt	CDR3aa
TRBV5-5	many	-	TRBJ1-2	TGTGCCAGCAGCTTGGGGCCTTATTATGACTATGGCTACACCTTC	CASSLGPYYDYGYTF
TRBV20-1	few	-	TRBJ2-7	TGCAGTGCTCTCAGGAGTACAGCCTACGAGCAGTACTTC	CSALRSTAYEQYF
TRBV7-9	few	-	TRBJ2-7	TGTGCCAGCAGCCCCCAGGATCAGCGGAATACCTACGAGCAGTACTTC	CASSPQDQRNTYEQYF
TRBV10-2	-	-	TRBJ2-5	TGCGCCAGCAGACGGGCAGCCAAAGAGACCCAGTACTTC	CASRRAAKETQYF
TRBV7-6	-	TRBD1	TRBJ2-3	TGTGCCAGAAAGGGGCCCGGGACAGCCACAGATACGCAGTATTTT	CARKGPGTATDTQYF
TRBV27	-	-	TRBJ1-6	TGTGCCAGCAGTTTAGTTCGGGGGGATTCACCCCTCCACTTT	CASSLVRGDSPLHF
TRBV2	-	-	TRBJ1-2	TGTGCCAGCAGCGCGGGACGCGTCGTAGGCTACACCTTC	CASSAGRVVGYTF
TRBV7-9	few	TRBD2	TRBJ2-7	TGTGCCAGCAGCTCCCGGGGTGCGGGAGTGAGATCTGGTACGAAGCCTTACGAGCAGTACTTC	CASSSRGAGVRSGTKPYEQYF
TRBV7-6	few	TRBD2	TRBJ2-5	TGTGCCAGCAGCTTAGGGTCTAGCGGTGAAGAGACCCAGTACTTC	CASSLGSSGEETQYF
TRBV12-3/TRBV12-4	-	-	TRBJ2-2	TGTGCCAGCAGTTTCCAGGCGGGAACCGGGGAGCTGTTTTTT	CASSFQAGTGELFF
TRBV5-3	-	TRBD2	TRBJ2-2	TGTGCCAGCAGCTTAATAGCGGGAGGGGGAAACACCGGGGAGCTGTTTTTT	CASSLIAGGGNTGELFF
TRBV27	-	TRBD1	TRBJ1-3	TGTGCCAGCAGTTTGGCAGGGGGCTTTGGAAACACCATATATTTT	CASSLAGGFGNTIYF
TRBV5-4	few	-	TRBJ1-2	TGTGCCAGCAGCTTGAAGTACATGGACTATGGCTACACCTTC	CASSLKYMDYGYTF
TRBV19	-	TRBD2	TRBJ2-1	TGTGCCAGTAGTATAGACCCCCGGCTAGCGGTGTACAATGAGCAGTTCTTC	CASSIDPRLAVYNEQFF
TRBV7-9	-	-	TRBJ2-7	TGTGCCAGCAGCCCACTGTGGGGGAGCTCCTACGAGCAGTACTTC	CASSPLWGSSYEQYF
TRBV5-1	once	TRBD1	TRBJ1-2	TGCGCCAGCAACCCCACCCCGGGACAGGGGAACTATGGCTACACCTTC	CASNPTPGQGNYGYTF
TRBV7-8	few	-	TRBJ2-2	TGTGCCAGCAGCTTAGTTGGGGCGAACACCGGGGAGCTGTTTTTT	CASSLVGANTGELFF
TRBV11-2	few	TRBD1	TRBJ2-4	TGTGCCAGCAGCAACACGCCCAGGGGGCGGAACATTCAGTACTTC	CASSNTPRGRNIQYF
TRBV7-6	few	TRBD1	TRBJ1-1	TGTGCCAGCAGCCTAACCGGGACAGGGGGCGCCGCTTTCTTT	CASSLTGTGGAAFF
TRBV7-6	-	-	TRBJ2-3	TGTGCCAGCAGCGGCGTGAGGACTATAACCTTTAGCACAGATACGCAGTATTTT	CASSGVRTITFSTDTQYF
TRBV5-4	-	TRBD2	TRBJ2-3	TGTGCCAGCAGCTCCATAGCGGGGGGGGGCACAGATACGCAGTATTTT	CASSSIAGGGTDTQYF
TRBV6-2/TRBV6-3	-	-	TRBJ2-5	TGTGCCAGCAGCTACCCCGGACGAGTAGAGACCCAGTACTTC	CASSYPGRVETQYF
TRBV18	-	TRBD2	TRBJ2-1	TGTGCCAGCTCACCAGGGAGCGGGAGGGCCGCTTACAATGAGCAGTTCTTC	CASSPGSGRAAYNEQFF
TRBV28	few	-	TRBJ1-1	TGTGCCAGCAGTCGAGTATTAGACACTGAAGCTTTCTTT	CASSRVLDTEAFF
TRBV7-6	few	-	TRBJ2-3	TGTGCCAGCAGCTTAAACCCGGCCCGGGACACCTACACAGATACGCAGTATTTT	CASSLNPARDTYTDTQYF
TRBV11-2	-	TRBD1	TRBJ2-5	TGTGCCAGCAGCTTATTTGTCTCCGACAGGGGAGAGACCCAGTACTTC	CASSLFVSDRGETQYF
TRBV7-2	many	TRBD2	TRBJ2-5	TGTGCCAGCAGCCGGACTAGCGGGAGAGAGACCCAGTACTTC	CASSRTSGRETQYF
TRBV28	few	-	TRBJ2-7	TGTGCCAGCAGTCCGATTAAGCCGCGGGATTACGAGCAGTACTTC	CASSPIKPRDYEQYF
TRBV7-8	few	-	TRBJ1-1	TGTGCCAGCAGCTTACAACCGGGACGGAACACTGAAGCTTTCTTT	CASSLQPGRNTEAFF
TRBV2	-	-	TRBJ2-1	TGTGCCAGCACCCCTGACAGAGGCAATGAGCAGTTCTTC	CASTPDRGNEQFF
TRBV6-2/TRBV6-3	few	-	TRBJ2-6	TGTGCCAGCAGTTGGTCCAGGGATGGGGCCAACGTCCTGACTTTC	CASSWSRDGANVLTF
TRBV7-9	few	-	TRBJ2-7	TGTGCCAGCAGCTTACCTACCCGGGCAGGGAGGCACGAGCAGTACTTC	CASSLPTRAGRHEQYF